This section outlines one T cell receptor beta chain sequence together with its context. The V end was cut by 1 base, the J end by 5 bases, with 15 bases between. The CDR3 runs to 15 residues. CDR1 and CDR2 from the germline V gene are SEHNR and FQNEAQ (reference sequence). The data originate from a study of shared clonotypes between healthy human individuals. Per the authors' pipeline: Without quality scores, immunoSEQ junctional reads could not be filtered like full-length reads. Sequencing used immunoSEQ multiplex PCR; TCRdb keeps in-frame clones, though not all of them. The V and J calls and clone size are taken from that table; D and trimming were inferred from the DNA. The sample records more than 2 million clones, nearly 97% being singletons.

The chain couples TRBV7-9 to TRBJ2-7, with unresolved D. What was sequenced was naive CD4+ T cells sorted from blood. Subset described: CD45RA+ positively selected. The sequence came from a man aged 18 to 35 in good health. This CDR3 reads CASSLGTQAGDEQYF. The CDR3 DNA reads as TGTGCCAGCAGCTTAGGGACCCAGGCTGGGGACGAGCAGTACTTC.